This T cell receptor (beta chain) was recorded in a study of T-cell reconstitution after alpha-beta-depleted transplantation in children. Per germline, CDR1 SGHNT and CDR2 YENEEA. Trimming removed 1 base at V and 0 bases at J, with 7 bases between. There are 15 residues in the CDR3. This clonotype was seen a few times. The library targeted TCRbeta and was prepared with unique molecular identifiers. A single record per CDR3 protein comes from TCRdb applying MiXCR to the PCR reads. This table holds some 400,000 distinct CDR3 sequences, roughly 22% found once. The sequence was obtained from a human donor who donated a stem cell graft to a child with acute myeloid leukemia. This chain connects TRBV11-3 to TRBJ1-5; TRBD1 is a possible D gene (5 bases). The sample was PBMCs from the stem cell graft donor, taken from the stem cell graft. The CDR3 nucleotides read TGTGCCAGCAGCTTAGGGGACGTTAGCAATCAGCCCCAGCATTTT. Amino acid sequence: CASSLGDVSNQPQHF.